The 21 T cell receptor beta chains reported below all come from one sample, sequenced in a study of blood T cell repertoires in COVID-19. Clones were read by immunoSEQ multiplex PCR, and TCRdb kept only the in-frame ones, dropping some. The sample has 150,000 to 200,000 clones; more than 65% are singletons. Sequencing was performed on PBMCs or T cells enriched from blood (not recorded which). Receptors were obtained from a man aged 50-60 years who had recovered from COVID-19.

CDR3 amino acids: CAFRTGRDGNTIYF. In DNA, the CDR3 is TGTGCCTTCCGGACAGGGCGGGATGGAAACACCATATATTTT. The V call is TRBV10-3, the J call TRBJ1-3; 8 bases agree with TRBD1. Unmatched junction bases numbered 9, after V lost 11 bases and J lost 3 bases. This CDR3 has 14 amino acids. CDR1 and CDR2 (germline): ENHRY, SYGVKD.

CDR3 nucleotide sequence: TGTGCCATCAGTGAGCCCGGACAGGGGTCTGATACGCAGTATTTT. Its protein product is CAISEPGQGSDTQYF. The gene calls are TRBV10-3 and TRBJ2-3, with 9 positions matching TRBD1. The CDR3 is 15 residues long. Germline V lookup: CDR1 ENHRY, CDR2 SYGVKD. The J segment lost 6 bases and the V segment lost 2 bases, leaving 6 bases of the junction unmatched.

CDR3 loop: CASYRGASSYEQYF. DNA of the CDR3: TGTGCCAGTTACCGTGGGGCAAGCTCCTACGAGCAGTACTTC. The rearrangement uses TRBV21-1 and TRBJ2-7; the DNA was not used to check the table's D call, TRBD1. TRBV21-1 is a listed pseudogene. The CDR3 contains 14 residues.

CDR3 sequence: CASSQATGRTEAFF. Written as DNA, the CDR3 is TGTGCCAGCAGTCAAGCGACAGGGAGGACTGAAGCTTTCTTT. The gene calls are TRBV27 and TRBJ1-1; the match to TRBD1 covers 7 bases. The CDR3 is 14 amino acids. Losses at the gene ends were 5 bases for V and 5 bases for J; bases not matched to a gene: 8. Germline CDR1 is MNHEY and CDR2 is SMNVEV (reference sequence).

The CDR3 loop reads CASSSPGLLYEQYF. Written as DNA, the CDR3 is TGTGCCAGCTCTTCCCCAGGGCTTCTCTACGAGCAGTACTTC. This rearrangement joins TRBV27 to TRBJ2-7; D is perhaps TRBD1 (5 bases). The germline V gene encodes CDR1 MNHEY and CDR2 SMNVEV (reference sequence). V lost 8 bases and J lost 3, with 17 bases in between. CDR3 length: 14 residues.

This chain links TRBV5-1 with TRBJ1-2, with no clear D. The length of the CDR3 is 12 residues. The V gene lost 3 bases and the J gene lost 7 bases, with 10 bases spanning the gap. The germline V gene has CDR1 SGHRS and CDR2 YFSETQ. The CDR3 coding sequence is TGCGCCAGCAGCTCGTTTCTAGGTGGCTACACCTTC. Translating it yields CASSSFLGGYTF. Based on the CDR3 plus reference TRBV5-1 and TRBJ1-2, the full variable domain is KAGVTQTPRYLIKTRGQQVTLSCSPISGHRSVSWYQQTPGQGLQFLFEYFSETQRNKGNFPGRFSGRQFSNSRSEMNVSTLELGDSALYLCASSSFLGGYTFGSGTRLTVV.

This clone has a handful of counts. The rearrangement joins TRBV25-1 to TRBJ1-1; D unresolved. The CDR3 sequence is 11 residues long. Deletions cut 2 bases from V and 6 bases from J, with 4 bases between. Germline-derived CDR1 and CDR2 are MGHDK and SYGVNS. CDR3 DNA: TGTGCCAGCAGTGAAATCGCTGAAGCTTTCTTT. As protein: CASSEIAEAFF.

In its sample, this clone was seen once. CDR3 DNA sequence: TGTGCCATCAGTGGGAGGTTTGAACAGGGGTCTACCTACGAGCAGTACTTC. Amino acids: CAISGRFEQGSTYEQYF. V usage is TRBV10-3 and J usage is TRBJ2-7; 7 bases align to TRBD1. The V gene end was trimmed by 4 bases and the J gene end by 2 bases; junction bases not matched to a gene: 14. Germline lookup yields CDR1 ENHRY and CDR2 SYGVKD. CDR3 length: 17 residues.

Here the CDR3 DNA reads TGTGCCAGCAGCCAGACAGAGATCTATGGCTACACCTTC. Translated: CASSQTEIYGYTF. The V and J genes are TRBV12-3 or TRBV12-4 and TRBJ1-2; D might be TRBD1 (5 bases). The CDR3 spans 13 residues. Trimming took 6 bases from V and 4 from J, leaving 12 bases between them.

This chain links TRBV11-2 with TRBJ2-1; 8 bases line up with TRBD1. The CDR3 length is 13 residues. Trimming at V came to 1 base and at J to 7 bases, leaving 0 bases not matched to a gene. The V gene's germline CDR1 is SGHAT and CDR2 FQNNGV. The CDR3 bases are TGTGCCAGCAGCTTAGGGACAGGGAATGAGCAGTTCTTC. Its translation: CASSLGTGNEQFF.

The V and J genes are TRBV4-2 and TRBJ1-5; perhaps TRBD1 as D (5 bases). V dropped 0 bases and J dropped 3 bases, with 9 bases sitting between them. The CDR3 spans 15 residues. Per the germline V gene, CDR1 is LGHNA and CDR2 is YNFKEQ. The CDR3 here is CASSQDLQDNQPQHF. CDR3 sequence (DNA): TGTGCCAGCAGCCAAGATCTACAGGACAATCAGCCCCAGCATTTT.

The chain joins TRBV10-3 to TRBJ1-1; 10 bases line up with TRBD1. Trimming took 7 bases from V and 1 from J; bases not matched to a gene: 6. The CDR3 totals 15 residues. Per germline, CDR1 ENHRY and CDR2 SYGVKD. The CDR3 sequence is CAIKPTGGANTEAFF. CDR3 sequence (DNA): TGTGCCATCAAGCCGACAGGGGGCGCGAACACTGAAGCTTTCTTT.

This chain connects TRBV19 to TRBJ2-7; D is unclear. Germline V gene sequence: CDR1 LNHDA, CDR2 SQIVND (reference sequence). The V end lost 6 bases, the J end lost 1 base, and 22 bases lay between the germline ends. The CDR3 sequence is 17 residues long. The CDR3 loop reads CASRVSGVAALSYEQYF. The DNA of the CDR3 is TGTGCCAGTAGAGTATCCGGAGTGGCAGCCTTATCCTACGAGCAGTACTTC.

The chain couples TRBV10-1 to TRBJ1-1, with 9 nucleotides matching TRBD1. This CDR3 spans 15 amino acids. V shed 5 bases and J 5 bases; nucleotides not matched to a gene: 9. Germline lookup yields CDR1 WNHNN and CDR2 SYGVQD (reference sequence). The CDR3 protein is CASSRDRAKGTEAFF. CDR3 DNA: TGCGCCAGCAGTCGGGACAGGGCTAAAGGGACTGAAGCTTTCTTT.

CDR3 residues: CASSSTDSGANVLTF. CDR3 coding DNA: TGTGCCAGCAGTAGCACCGACTCTGGGGCCAACGTCCTGACTTTC. The chain uses TRBV2 and TRBJ2-6; D gene unclear. V was clipped by 5 bases and J by 0 bases, with 8 bases between them. Germline assignment: CDR1 SNHLY and CDR2 FYNNEI. This CDR3 contains 15 residues.

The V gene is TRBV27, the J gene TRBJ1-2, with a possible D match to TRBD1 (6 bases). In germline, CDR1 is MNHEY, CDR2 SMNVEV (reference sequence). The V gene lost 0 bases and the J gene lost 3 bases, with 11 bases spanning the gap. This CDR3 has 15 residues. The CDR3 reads CASSLSFGGHYGYTF. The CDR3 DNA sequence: TGTGCCAGCAGTTTATCCTTCGGGGGGCACTATGGCTACACCTTC.

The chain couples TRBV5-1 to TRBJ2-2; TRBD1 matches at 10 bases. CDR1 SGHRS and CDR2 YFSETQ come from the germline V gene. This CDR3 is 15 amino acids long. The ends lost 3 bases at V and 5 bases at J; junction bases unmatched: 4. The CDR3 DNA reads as TGCGCCAGCAGCTCAGGACAGGGGGGTACCGGGGAGCTGTTTTTT. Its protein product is CASSSGQGGTGELFF.

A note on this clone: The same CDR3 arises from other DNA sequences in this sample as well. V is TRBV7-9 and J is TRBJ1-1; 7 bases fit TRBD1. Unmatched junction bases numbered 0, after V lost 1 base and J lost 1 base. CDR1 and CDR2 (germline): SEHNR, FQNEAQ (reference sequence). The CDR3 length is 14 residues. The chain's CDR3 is CASSLGQGNTEAFF. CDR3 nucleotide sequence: TGTGCCAGCAGCTTAGGACAGGGGAACACTGAAGCTTTCTTT.

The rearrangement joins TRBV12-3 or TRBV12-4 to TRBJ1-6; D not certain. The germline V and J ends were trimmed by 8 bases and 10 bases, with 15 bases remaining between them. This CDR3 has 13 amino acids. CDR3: CASRLREVSPLHF. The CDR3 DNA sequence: TGTGCCAGCCGCCTTCGGGAGGTGTCACCCCTCCACTTT.

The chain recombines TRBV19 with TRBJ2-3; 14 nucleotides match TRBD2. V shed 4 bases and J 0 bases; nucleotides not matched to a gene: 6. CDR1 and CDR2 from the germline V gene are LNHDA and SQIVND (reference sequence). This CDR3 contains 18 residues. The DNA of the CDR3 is TGTGCCAGTAGTAGCCCGGGACTAGCGGGGGCCAGCACAGATACGCAGTATTTT. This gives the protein CASSSPGLAGASTDTQYF.

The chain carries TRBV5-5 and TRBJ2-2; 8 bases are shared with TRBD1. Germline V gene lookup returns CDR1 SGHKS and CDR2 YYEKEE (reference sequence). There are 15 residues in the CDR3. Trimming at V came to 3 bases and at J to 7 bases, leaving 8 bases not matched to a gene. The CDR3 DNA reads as TGTGCCAGCAGCTCCAGGGGGCGCACGTACGGGGAGCTGTTTTTT. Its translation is CASSSRGRTYGELFF.